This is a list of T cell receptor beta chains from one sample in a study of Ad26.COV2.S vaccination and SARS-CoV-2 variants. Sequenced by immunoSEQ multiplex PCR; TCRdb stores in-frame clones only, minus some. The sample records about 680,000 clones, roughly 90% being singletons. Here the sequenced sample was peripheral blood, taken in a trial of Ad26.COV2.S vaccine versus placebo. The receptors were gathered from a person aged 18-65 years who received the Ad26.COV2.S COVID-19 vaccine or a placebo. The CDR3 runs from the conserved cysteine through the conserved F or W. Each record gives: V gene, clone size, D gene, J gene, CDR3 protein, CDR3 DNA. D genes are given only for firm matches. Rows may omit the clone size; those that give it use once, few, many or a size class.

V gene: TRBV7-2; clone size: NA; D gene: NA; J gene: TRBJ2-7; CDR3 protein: CASSLDRSTGYEQYF; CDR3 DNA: TGTGCCAGCAGCTTAGATCGGTCGACAGGCTACGAGCAGTACTTC
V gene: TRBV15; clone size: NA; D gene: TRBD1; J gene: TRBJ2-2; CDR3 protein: CATSRWTGNTGELFF; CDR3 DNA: TGTGCCACCAGCAGATGGACAGGGAACACCGGGGAGCTGTTTTTT
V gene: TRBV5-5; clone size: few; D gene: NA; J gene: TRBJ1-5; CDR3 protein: CASSGSSNQPQHF; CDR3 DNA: TGTGCCAGCTCGGGGAGTAGCAATCAGCCCCAGCATTTT
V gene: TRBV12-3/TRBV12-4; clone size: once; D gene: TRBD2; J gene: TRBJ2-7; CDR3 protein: CASSLSGSYEQYF; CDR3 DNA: TGTGCCAGCAGTTTAAGCGGGAGTTACGAGCAGTACTTC
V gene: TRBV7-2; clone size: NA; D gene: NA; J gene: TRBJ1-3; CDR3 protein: CASSFALSSSGNTIYF; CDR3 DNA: TGTGCCAGCAGCTTCGCCCTTTCCAGCTCTGGAAACACCATATATTTT
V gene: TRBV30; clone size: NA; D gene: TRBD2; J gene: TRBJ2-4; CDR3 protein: CAWSRLAGDVAKNIQYF; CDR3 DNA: TGTGCCTGGAGCCGACTAGCGGGAGACGTAGCCAAAAACATTCAGTACTTC
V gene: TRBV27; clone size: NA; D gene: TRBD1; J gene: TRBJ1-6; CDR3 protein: CASSRGTGGDSPLHF; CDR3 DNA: TGTGCCAGCAGTAGGGGGACAGGGGGTGATTCACCCCTCCACTTT
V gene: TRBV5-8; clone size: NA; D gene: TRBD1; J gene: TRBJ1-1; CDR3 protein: CASSLGQGRNTEAFF; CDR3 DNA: TGTGCCAGCAGCTTGGGACAGGGGCGAAACACTGAAGCTTTCTTT
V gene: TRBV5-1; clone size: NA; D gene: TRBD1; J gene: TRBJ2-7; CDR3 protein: CASSRSTGSVYEQYF; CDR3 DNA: TGCGCCAGCAGCCGGTCGACAGGGAGTGTTTACGAGCAGTACTTC
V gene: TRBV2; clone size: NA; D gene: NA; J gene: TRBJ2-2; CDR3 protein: CASSERTTGELFF; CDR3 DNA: TGTGCCAGCAGTGAACGGACAACCGGGGAGCTGTTTTTT
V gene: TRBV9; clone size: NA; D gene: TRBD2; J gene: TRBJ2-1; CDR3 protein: CASSVVSIGRAAYNEQFF; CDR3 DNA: TGTGCCAGCAGCGTAGTAAGTATCGGGAGGGCGGCCTACAATGAGCAGTTCTTC
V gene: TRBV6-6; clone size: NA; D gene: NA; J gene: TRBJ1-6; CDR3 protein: CASRPQGLNSPLHF; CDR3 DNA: TGTGCCAGCAGGCCCCAAGGCCTGAATTCACCCCTCCACTTT
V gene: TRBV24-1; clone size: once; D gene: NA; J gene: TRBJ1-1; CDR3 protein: CAPSGTGNTEAFF; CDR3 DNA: TGTGCCCCTTCGGGGACGGGGAACACTGAAGCTTTCTTT
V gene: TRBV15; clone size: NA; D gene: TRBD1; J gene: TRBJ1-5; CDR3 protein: CATGGVPPQPQHF; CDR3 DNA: TGTGCCACAGGGGGCGTTCCTCCTCAGCCCCAGCATTTT
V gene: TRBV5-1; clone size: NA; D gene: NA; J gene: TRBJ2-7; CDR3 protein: CASSLGSWSSYEQYF; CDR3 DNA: TGCGCCAGCAGCTTGGGCAGTTGGAGCTCCTACGAGCAGTACTTC
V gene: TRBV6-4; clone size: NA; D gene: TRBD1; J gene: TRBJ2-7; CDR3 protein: CASILSRDRSYEQYF; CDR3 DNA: TGTGCCAGCATCCTTTCCCGGGACAGAAGTTACGAGCAGTACTTC
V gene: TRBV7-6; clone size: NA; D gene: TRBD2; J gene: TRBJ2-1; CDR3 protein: CASSLIAGPGEQFF; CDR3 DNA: TGTGCCAGCAGCCTTATAGCGGGCCCCGGGGAGCAGTTCTTC
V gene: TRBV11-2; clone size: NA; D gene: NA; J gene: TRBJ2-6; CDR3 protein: CASSSLTGANVLTF; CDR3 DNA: TGTGCCAGCAGCTCCCTTACTGGGGCCAACGTCCTGACTTTC
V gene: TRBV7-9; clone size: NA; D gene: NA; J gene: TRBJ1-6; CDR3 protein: CASSSRTVSSYNSPLHF; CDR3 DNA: TGTGCCAGCAGCTCCCGGACCGTAAGCTCCTATAATTCACCCCTCCACTTT
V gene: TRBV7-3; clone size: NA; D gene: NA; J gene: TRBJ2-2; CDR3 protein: CASSRGTTTGELFF; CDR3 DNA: TGTGCCAGCAGCAGGGGGACCACCACCGGGGAGCTGTTTTTT
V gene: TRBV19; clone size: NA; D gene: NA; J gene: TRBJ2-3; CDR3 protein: CASSMSQDPTDTQYF; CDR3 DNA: TGTGCCAGTAGTATGAGTCAGGACCCCACAGATACGCAGTATTTT
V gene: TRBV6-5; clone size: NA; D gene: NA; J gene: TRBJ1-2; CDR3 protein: CASTPAGRLNGYTF; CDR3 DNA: TGTGCCAGCACTCCCGCGGGCCGGTTGAATGGCTACACCTTC
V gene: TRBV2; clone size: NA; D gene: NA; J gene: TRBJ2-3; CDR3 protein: CADAAGNGDTQYF; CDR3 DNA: TGTGCAGACGCGGCCGGGAACGGCGATACGCAGTATTTT
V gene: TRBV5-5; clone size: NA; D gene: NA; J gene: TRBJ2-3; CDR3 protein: CASSFPAVLKGGFADTQYF; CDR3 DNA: TGTGCCAGCAGCTTTCCCGCCGTACTCAAGGGGGGTTTCGCAGATACGCAGTATTTT
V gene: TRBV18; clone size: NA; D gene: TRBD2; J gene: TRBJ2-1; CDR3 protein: CASSRLAGGDNEQFF; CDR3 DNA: TGTGCCAGCTCTCGACTAGCGGGAGGGGACAATGAGCAGTTCTTC
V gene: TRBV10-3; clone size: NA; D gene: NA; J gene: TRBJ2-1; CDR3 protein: CAISAATEPGEQFF; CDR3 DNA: TGTGCCATCAGTGCGGCTACTGAGCCGGGGGAGCAGTTCTTC
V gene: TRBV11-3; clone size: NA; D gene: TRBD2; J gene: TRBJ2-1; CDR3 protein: CASSPDPGGYNEQFF; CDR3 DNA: TGTGCCAGCAGCCCAGACCCGGGGGGGTACAATGAGCAGTTCTTC
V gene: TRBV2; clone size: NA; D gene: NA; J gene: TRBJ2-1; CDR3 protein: CASKIWASLYNEQFF; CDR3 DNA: TGTGCCAGCAAAATTTGGGCATCACTGTACAATGAGCAGTTCTTC
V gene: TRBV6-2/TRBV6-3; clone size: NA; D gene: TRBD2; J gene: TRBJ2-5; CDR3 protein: CASSLISGGAETQYF; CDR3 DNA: TGTGCCAGCAGTTTAATTAGCGGGGGGGCAGAGACCCAGTACTTC
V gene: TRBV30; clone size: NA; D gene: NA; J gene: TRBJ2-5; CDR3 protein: CAWSIRRREETQYF; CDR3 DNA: TGTGCCTGGAGCATCCGGCGTCGGGAAGAGACCCAGTACTTC
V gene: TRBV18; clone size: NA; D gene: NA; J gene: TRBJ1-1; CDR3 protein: CASSPSPGTEAFF; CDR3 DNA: TGTGCCAGCTCACCATCGCCGGGGACTGAAGCTTTCTTT
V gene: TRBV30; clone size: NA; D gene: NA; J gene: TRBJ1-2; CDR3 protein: CAWSVRTIYGYTF; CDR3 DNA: TGTGCCTGGAGTGTACGCACTATCTATGGCTACACCTTC
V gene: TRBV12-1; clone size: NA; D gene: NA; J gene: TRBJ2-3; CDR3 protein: CASSLGPTDTQYF; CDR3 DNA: TGTGCCAGCAGCTTGGGCCCCACAGATACGCAGTATTTT
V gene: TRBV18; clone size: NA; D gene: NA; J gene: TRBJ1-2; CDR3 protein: CASSRLPSGESGYTF; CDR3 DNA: TGTGCCAGCTCACGCCTGCCCTCAGGGGAGAGTGGCTACACCTTC
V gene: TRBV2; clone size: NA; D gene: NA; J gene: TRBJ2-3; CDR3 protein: CASPGPSTDTQYF; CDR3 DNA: TGTGCCAGCCCGGGACCTAGCACAGATACGCAGTATTTT
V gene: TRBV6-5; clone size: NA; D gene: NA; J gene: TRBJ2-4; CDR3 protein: CASRVGFRGNIQYF; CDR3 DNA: TGTGCCAGCAGAGTGGGTTTTAGGGGGAACATTCAGTACTTC
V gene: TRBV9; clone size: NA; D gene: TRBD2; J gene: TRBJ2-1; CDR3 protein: CASSAGLASNEQFF; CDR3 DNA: TGTGCCAGCAGCGCTGGACTAGCGTCGAATGAGCAGTTCTTC
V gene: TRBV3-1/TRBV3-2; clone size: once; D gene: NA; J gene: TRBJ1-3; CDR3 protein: CASSHTDGNTIYF; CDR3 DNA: TGTGCCAGCAGCCACACTGATGGAAACACCATATATTTT
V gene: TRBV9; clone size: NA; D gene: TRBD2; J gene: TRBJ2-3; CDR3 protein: CASSVLHGGLDTQYF; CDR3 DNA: TGTGCCAGCAGCGTCCTACACGGGGGGTTAGATACGCAGTATTTT
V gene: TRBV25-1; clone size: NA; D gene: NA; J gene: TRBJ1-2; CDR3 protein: CASSEGTNYGYTF; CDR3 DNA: TGTGCCAGCAGTGAAGGGACAAACTATGGCTACACCTTC
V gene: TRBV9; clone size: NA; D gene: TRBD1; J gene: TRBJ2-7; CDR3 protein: CASSVGIGTGDYEQYF; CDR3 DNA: TGTGCCAGCAGCGTAGGGATTGGGACAGGGGATTACGAGCAGTACTTC
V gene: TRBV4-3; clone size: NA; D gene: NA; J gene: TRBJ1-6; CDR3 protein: CASSQDDRSNSPLHF; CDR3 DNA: TGCGCCAGCAGCCAAGACGACAGGAGCAATTCACCCCTCCACTTT
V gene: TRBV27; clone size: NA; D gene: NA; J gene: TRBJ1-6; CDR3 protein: CASSIQGSPLHF; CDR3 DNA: TGTGCCAGCAGTATTCAAGGTTCACCCCTCCACTTT
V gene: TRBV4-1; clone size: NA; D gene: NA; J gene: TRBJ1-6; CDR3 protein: CASSQEDPGRNSPLHF; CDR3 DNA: TGCGCCAGCAGCCAAGAAGATCCAGGCAGAAATTCACCCCTCCACTTT
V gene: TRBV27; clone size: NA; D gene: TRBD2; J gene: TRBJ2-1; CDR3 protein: CASSPRTSGRAKVGNEQFF; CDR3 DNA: TGTGCCAGCAGTCCCCGGACTAGCGGGAGGGCCAAAGTAGGCAATGAGCAGTTCTTC
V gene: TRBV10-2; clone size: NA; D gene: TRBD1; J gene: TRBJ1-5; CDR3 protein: CASSESTGEDQPQHF; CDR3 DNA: TGCGCCAGCAGTGAGTCCACAGGGGAAGATCAGCCCCAGCATTTT